The 13 T cell receptor beta chains reported below all come from one sample, sequenced in a study of shared clonotypes between healthy human individuals (dated by TCRdb to the early 2020s). The library was obtained by the immunoSEQ multiplex PCR assay. TCRdb carries this immuneACCESS record with in-frame sequences only. Its versions omit some clonotypes, under half of them owing to an unresolved V gene in the studies checked, with the rest unexplained. The sample table shows fewer than 650,000 clones, and about three quarters are seen once. 13% of the sample is in the top ten clones. Sequenced: PBMCs. The receptors were gathered from a woman aged 40 to 50 in good health. Some clones in this sample may be carry-over from other donors' samples.

Comments on this clone: A much larger clone is a single base away; this may be a read error. This chain links TRBV30 with TRBJ1-5; D unclear. This CDR3 spans 13 amino acids. With 5 bases removed from V and 5 bases from J, the gap between germline ends came to 13 bases. Germline V gene data show CDR1 as GTSNPN and CDR2 as SVGIG (reference sequence). Here the CDR3 DNA reads TGTGCCTGGTCCACAGAGGCCGATCAGCCCCAGCATTTT. The encoded protein is CAWSTEADQPQHF.

The chain employs TRBV28 and TRBJ2-7; D not resolved. The CDR3 has 10 amino acids. Trimming shortened V by 9 bases and J by 7 bases, and 10 bases separated the two germline ends. CDR1 is MDHEN, CDR2 SYDVKM, per germline. This CDR3 reads CASAGREQYF. The CDR3 DNA follows: TGTGCCAGTGCCGGACGGGAGCAGTACTTC.

The gene calls are TRBV7-2 and TRBJ2-1; D is possibly TRBD2 (5 bases). CDR1 and CDR2 (germline): SGHTA, FQGNSA. V lost 2 bases, J lost 9 bases, and 8 bases lay in between. The CDR3 consists of 12 residues. This CDR3 is CASSLSGSEQFF. The CDR3 DNA is TGTGCCAGCAGCTTAAGTGGGAGTGAGCAGTTCTTC.

With regard to this clone: The same CDR3 arises from other DNA sequences in this sample as well. The J gene is TRBJ2-7, the V gene TRBV5-1, with D tentatively TRBD2 (5 bases). CDR3 length equals 15 residues. V was trimmed by 0 bases and J by 4 bases, leaving 14 bases between them. Germline V CDR1 and CDR2: SGHRS, YFSETQ. CDR3 residues: CASSLVGGSGYEQYF. In nucleotides, the CDR3 is TGCGCCAGCAGCTTGGTTGGTGGGAGTGGATACGAGCAGTACTTC.

This chain joins TRBV6-1 and TRBJ1-1; no firm D call. Germline V gives CDR1 MNHNS, CDR2 SASEGT. CDR3 length: 13 residues. V shed 3 bases and J shed 5 bases, with 10 bases lying between them. The CDR3 sequence is CASSDGGITEAFF. Here the CDR3 DNA reads TGTGCCAGCAGTGATGGTGGTATAACTGAAGCTTTCTTT.

The chain has TRBV18 and TRBJ1-2; D is ambiguous. There are 16 residues in the CDR3. From germline, CDR1 is KGHSH and CDR2 LQKENI. V was trimmed by 5 bases and J by 2 bases, leaving 18 bases between them. The CDR3: CASSSITGSQNYGYTF. The CDR3 DNA reads TGTGCCAGCTCAAGCATAACGGGATCGCAGAACTATGGCTACACCTTC.

This clone appeared many times. Within the sample, other DNA sequences also encode this same CDR3. The chain joins TRBV25-1 to TRBJ1-1, with a possible D match to TRBD1 (5 bases). Germline V CDR1 and CDR2: MGHDK, SYGVNS. This CDR3 spans 14 amino acids. V lost 0 bases to trimming and J lost 3 bases, with 8 bases between them. CDR3 sequence: CASSEYVGDTEAFF. DNA of the CDR3: TGTGCCAGCAGTGAATATGTAGGGGACACTGAAGCTTTCTTT.

This clone was seen more than once but under ten times. The chain's CDR3 is CASSQDTRGDTQYF. The CDR3 nucleotides are TGCGCCAGCAGCCAAGATACAAGGGGAGATACGCAGTATTTT. The gene calls are TRBV4-3 and TRBJ2-3, with D tentatively TRBD1 (5 bases). The CDR3 sequence is 14 residues long. Trimming removed 0 bases from V and 5 bases from J, with 9 bases in between. CDR1 is LGHNA and CDR2 is YSLEER in the germline V gene.

This clone was counted at least ten times. The rearrangement joins TRBV19 to TRBJ2-4, with 13 bases matching TRBD2. The CDR3 contains 13 residues. The J segment lost 13 bases and the V segment lost 4 bases, leaving 4 bases of the junction unmatched. Germline V gene data show CDR1 as LNHDA and CDR2 as SQIVND (reference sequence). CDR3 in DNA: TGTGCCAGTAGTACAGGGACTAGCGGGATCCAGTACTTC. Protein product: CASSTGTSGIQYF.

The chain carries TRBV6-5 and TRBJ2-7; TRBD1 matches 7 bases. This CDR3 is built from 13 residues. Unmatched junction bases numbered 5, after V lost 6 bases and J lost 3 bases. Germline V CDR1 and CDR2: MNHEY, SVGAGI. CDR3 DNA sequence: TGTGCCAGCAGACAAGGGACAGTCTACGAGCAGTACTTC. Protein product: CASRQGTVYEQYF.

In its sample, this clone was seen once. The DNA of the CDR3 is TGTGCCACCAGCCCTGACCCCGGACAGTCCTACGAGCAGTACTTC. Translation: CATSPDPGQSYEQYF. The V and J genes are TRBV15 and TRBJ2-7, with a weak D call TRBD1 (6 bases). This CDR3 spans 15 amino acids. CDR1 LNHNV and CDR2 YYDKDF come from the germline V gene (reference sequence). V lost 5 bases and J lost 1, with 15 bases in between.

J is TRBJ2-4 and V is TRBV5-1; D call uncertain. CDR1 is SGHRS and CDR2 is YFSETQ in the germline V gene. Between the trimmed V and J ends, which lost 1 base and 3 bases, there was a span of 17 bases. This CDR3 has 17 residues. As DNA, the CDR3 is TGCGCCAGCAGCTTGTCCCCCAGGAAAAGTGGCAAAAACATTCAGTACTTC. Protein: CASSLSPRKSGKNIQYF.

V and J are TRBV30 and TRBJ2-3; D uncertain. Germline V lookup: CDR1 GTSNPN, CDR2 SVGIG (reference sequence). V was cut by 4 bases and J by 2 bases, with 4 bases left in between. The CDR3 length is 11 residues. CDR3 sequence reads: CAWKHTDTQYF. The CDR3, as DNA: TGTGCCTGGAAGCACACAGATACGCAGTATTTT. Drawing the rest from reference TRBV30 and TRBJ2-3, the complete variable domain is SQTIHQWPATLVQPVGSPLSLECTVEGTSNPNLYWYRQAAGRGLQLLFYSVGIGQISSEVPQNLSASRPQDRQFILSSKKLLLSDSGFYLCAWKHTDTQYFGPGTRLTVL.